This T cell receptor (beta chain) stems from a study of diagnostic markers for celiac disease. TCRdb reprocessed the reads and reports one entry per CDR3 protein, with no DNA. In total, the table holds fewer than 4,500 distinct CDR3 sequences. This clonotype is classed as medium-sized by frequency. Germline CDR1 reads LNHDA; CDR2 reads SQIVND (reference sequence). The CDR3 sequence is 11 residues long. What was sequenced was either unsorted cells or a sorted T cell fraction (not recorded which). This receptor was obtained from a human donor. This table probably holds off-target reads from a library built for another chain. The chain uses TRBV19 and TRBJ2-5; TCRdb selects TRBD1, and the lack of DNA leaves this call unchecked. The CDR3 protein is CATRHRETQYF.